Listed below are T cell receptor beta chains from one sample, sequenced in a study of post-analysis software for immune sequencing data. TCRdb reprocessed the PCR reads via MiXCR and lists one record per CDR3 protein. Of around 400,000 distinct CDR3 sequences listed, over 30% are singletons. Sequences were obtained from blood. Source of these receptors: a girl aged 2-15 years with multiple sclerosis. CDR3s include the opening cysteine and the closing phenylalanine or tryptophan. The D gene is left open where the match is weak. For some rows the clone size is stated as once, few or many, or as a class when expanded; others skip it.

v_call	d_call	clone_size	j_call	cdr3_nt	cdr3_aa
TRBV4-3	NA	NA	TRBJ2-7	TGCGCCAGCAGCCAAGATGCGAGGTTGTACGAGCAGTACTTC	CASSQDARLYEQYF
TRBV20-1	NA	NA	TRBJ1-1	TGCAGTGCTAGAGATGGGATTGGGGCTGGGTCAGGAGCTTTCTTT	CSARDGIGAGSGAFF
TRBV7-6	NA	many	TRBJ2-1	TGTGCCAGCAGCTTAGAGGGGGAGCAGTTCTTC	CASSLEGEQFF
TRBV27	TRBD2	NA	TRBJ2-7	TGTGCCAGCAGCAAGTCGGGACTAACCCTCTCCTACGAGCAGTACTTC	CASSKSGLTLSYEQYF
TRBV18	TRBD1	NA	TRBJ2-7	TGTGCCAGCTCCTACAGGGGGACCAAAACCTACGAGCAGTACTTC	CASSYRGTKTYEQYF
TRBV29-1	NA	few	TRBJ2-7	TGCAGCGTTGAGGTCTGGGGGCTCGAGCAGTACTTC	CSVEVWGLEQYF
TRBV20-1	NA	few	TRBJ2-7	TGCAGTGCTAGCGCCCCGTTACCTAGAGTCTCCTACGAGCAGTACTTC	CSASAPLPRVSYEQYF
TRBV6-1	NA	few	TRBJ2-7	TGTGCCAGCAGAAAAGGGGTGTTGGCCTACGAGCAGTACTTC	CASRKGVLAYEQYF
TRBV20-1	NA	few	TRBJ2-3	TGCAGTGCTAGTCGAGGGACCCCGGATACGCAGTATTTT	CSASRGTPDTQYF
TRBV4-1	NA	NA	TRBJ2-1	TGCGCCAGCAGCCAAGATTGGGACCCCGGAGGAGATTACAATGAGCAGTTCTTC	CASSQDWDPGGDYNEQFF
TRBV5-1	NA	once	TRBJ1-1	TGCGCCAGCACCCCCGGGTTGCACACTGAAGCTTTCTTT	CASTPGLHTEAFF
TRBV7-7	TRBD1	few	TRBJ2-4	TGTGCCGCGAGCGGAGAGACAGGGGGCTTCAACATTCAGTACTTC	CAASGETGGFNIQYF
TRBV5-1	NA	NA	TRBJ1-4	TGCGCCAGCAGATTTAACGCTGCAACTAATGAAAAACTGTTTTTT	CASRFNAATNEKLFF
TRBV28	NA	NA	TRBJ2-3	TGTGCCAGCAGTCACCGGGGCGATACGCAGTATTTT	CASSHRGDTQYF
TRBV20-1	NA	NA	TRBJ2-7	TGCAGTGCTATTCGCTCGGGCGGGAAGACCCCCTCCTACGAGCAGTACTTC	CSAIRSGGKTPSYEQYF
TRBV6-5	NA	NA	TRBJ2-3	TGTGCCACCAAATCGGGGACAAGGACGATACCAGATACGCAGTATTTT	CATKSGTRTIPDTQYF
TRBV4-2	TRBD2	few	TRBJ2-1	TGTGCCAGCAGCCAGTCTAGCGGGATCTCCTACAATGAGCAGTTCTTC	CASSQSSGISYNEQFF
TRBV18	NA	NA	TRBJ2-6	TGTGCCAGCTCACCACGACAGGCCTACTCTGGGGCCAACGTCCTGACTTTC	CASSPRQAYSGANVLTF
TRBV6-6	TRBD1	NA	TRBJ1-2	TGTGCCAGCAGCATGGACAGGGGAAAGGACTATGGCTACACCTTC	CASSMDRGKDYGYTF
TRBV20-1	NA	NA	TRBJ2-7	TGCAGGGCTAGAAGGGCCTACGAGCAGTACTTC	CRARRAYEQYF
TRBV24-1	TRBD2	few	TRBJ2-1	TGTGCCACCAGTGATTGGCCTAGCGGGGGCTCCTACAATGAGCAGTTCTTC	CATSDWPSGGSYNEQFF
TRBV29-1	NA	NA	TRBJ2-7	TGCAGCGTCCAAATACAGGGAACCGAGCAGTACTTC	CSVQIQGTEQYF
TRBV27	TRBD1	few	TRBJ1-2	TGTGCCAGCAGTTTCGGGACAGCTGGTGAGAATGGCTACACCTTC	CASSFGTAGENGYTF
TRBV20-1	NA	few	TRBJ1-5	TGCAGTGCCCCGCCGGTGGGTGGCAATCAGCCCCAGCATTTT	CSAPPVGGNQPQHF
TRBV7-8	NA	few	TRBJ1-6	TGTGCCAGCAGCAACGACGTCGGTAATTCACCCCTCCACTTT	CASSNDVGNSPLHF
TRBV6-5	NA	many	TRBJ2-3	TGTGCCAGCAGTTACCGTGGGGGGGCGTATGTCACAGATACGCAGTATTTT	CASSYRGGAYVTDTQYF
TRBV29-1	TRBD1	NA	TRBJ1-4	TGCAGCGGCCGAACCGACAGGGCAACTAGTGAAAAACTGTTTTTT	CSGRTDRATSEKLFF
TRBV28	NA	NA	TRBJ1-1	TGTGCCAGCACCTTACCACAGGATGCCAAGCTGAACACTGAAGCTTTCTTT	CASTLPQDAKLNTEAFF
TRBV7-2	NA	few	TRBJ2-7	TGTGCCAGCAGCTTAGGCGGGGGGACAGAATCCTACGAGCAGTACTTC	CASSLGGGTESYEQYF
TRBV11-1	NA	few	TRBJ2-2	TGCGCCAGCAGCTTAGCCTCCCACACCGGGGAGCTGTTTTTT	CASSLASHTGELFF
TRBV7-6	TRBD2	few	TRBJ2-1	TGTGCCAGCAGCTTCCTAGCGGGGGGTTCCAATGAGCAGTTCTTC	CASSFLAGGSNEQFF
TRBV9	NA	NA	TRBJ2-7	TGTGCCAGCAGCATAGCGCCCGAAGCCTACGAGCAGTACTTC	CASSIAPEAYEQYF
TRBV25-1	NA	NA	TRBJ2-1	TGTGCCAGCACCCCAAGGGCTAGCGATAATGAGCAGTTCTTC	CASTPRASDNEQFF
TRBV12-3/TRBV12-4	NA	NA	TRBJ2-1	TGTGCCAGCAGCCGAGGGACCGCAAATGAGCAGTTCTTC	CASSRGTANEQFF
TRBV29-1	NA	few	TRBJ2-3	TGCAGCGTTGATTGGCAGGGTGTGTCCACAGATACGCAGTATTTT	CSVDWQGVSTDTQYF
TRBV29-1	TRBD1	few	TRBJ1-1	TGCAGCGTTGCGGGCAGGGGGGGGAACACTGAAGCTTTCTTT	CSVAGRGGNTEAFF
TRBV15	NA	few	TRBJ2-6	TGTGCCACCAGCAGGGTGGATGTGGCATCTGGGGCCAACGTCCTGACTTTC	CATSRVDVASGANVLTF
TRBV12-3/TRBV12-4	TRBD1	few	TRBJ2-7	TGTGCCAGCAGTTTCTGGGACAGAAAATACGAGCAGTACTTC	CASSFWDRKYEQYF
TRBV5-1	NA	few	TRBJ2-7	TGCGCCAGCAGCTTCAGACAGGGAGGCTACGAGCAGTACTTC	CASSFRQGGYEQYF
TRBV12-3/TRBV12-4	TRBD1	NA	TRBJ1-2	TGTGCCAGCAGTTTATCACAGGGGGCGGGTGACTATGGCTACACCTTC	CASSLSQGAGDYGYTF
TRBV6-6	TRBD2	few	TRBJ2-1	TGTGCCAGCGGCCTCGGCTTAGCGGGAAACAATGAGCAGTTCTTC	CASGLGLAGNNEQFF
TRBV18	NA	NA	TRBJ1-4	TGTGCCAGCTCACCAACTAGACCAGCTAATGAAAAACTGTTTTTT	CASSPTRPANEKLFF
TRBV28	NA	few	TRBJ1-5	TGTGCCAGCAGAACAGAGGGGATATATAGCAATCAGCCCCAGCATTTT	CASRTEGIYSNQPQHF
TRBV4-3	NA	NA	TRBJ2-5	TGCGCCAGCAGCCAACTACAGGGCTACGAGCTGTACTTC	CASSQLQGYELYF
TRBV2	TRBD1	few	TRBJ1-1	TGTGCCAGCAGTGGACAGGGGGCTTTAGCTGAAGCTTTCTTT	CASSGQGALAEAFF
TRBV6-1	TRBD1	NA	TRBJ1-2	TGTGCCAGCAGTCCCGGGACAGGGGTATCTGGCTACACCTTC	CASSPGTGVSGYTF
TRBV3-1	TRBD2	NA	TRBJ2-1	TGTGCCAGCAGCCAAGGGCTAGCGGGATGGTCCTACAATGAGCAGTTCTTC	CASSQGLAGWSYNEQFF
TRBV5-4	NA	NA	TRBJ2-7	TGTGCCAGCAGCACGGGCCTTCTAGAGTCCTACGAGCAGTACTTC	CASSTGLLESYEQYF
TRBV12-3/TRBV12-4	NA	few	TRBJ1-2	TGTGCCAGCAGTTTGGTAGGGGGACACTATGGCTACACCTTC	CASSLVGGHYGYTF
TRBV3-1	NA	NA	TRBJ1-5	TGTGCCAGCAGCCAAGGTGTGGGGGTAGGACAGCCCCAGCATTTT	CASSQGVGVGQPQHF
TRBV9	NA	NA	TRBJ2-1	TGTGCCAGCAGCGTAGCAGGGCTTTACAATGAGCAGTTCTTC	CASSVAGLYNEQFF
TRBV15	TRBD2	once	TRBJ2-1	TGTGCCACCAGCAGAGATCGCGGGGGACCTACAGGCAATGAGCAGTTCTTC	CATSRDRGGPTGNEQFF
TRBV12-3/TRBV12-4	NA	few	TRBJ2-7	TGTGCCAGCAGTTTATTTGGGGCAGGGTCCTCCTACGAGCAGTACTTC	CASSLFGAGSSYEQYF
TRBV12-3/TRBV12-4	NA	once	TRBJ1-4	TGTGCCAGCAGTTTATCATCGGAAAATGAAAAACTGTTTTTT	CASSLSSENEKLFF
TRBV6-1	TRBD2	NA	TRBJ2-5	TGTGCCAGCAGAGCCAGGACTAGCGGGGGGACTGGCGAGACCCAGTACTTC	CASRARTSGGTGETQYF